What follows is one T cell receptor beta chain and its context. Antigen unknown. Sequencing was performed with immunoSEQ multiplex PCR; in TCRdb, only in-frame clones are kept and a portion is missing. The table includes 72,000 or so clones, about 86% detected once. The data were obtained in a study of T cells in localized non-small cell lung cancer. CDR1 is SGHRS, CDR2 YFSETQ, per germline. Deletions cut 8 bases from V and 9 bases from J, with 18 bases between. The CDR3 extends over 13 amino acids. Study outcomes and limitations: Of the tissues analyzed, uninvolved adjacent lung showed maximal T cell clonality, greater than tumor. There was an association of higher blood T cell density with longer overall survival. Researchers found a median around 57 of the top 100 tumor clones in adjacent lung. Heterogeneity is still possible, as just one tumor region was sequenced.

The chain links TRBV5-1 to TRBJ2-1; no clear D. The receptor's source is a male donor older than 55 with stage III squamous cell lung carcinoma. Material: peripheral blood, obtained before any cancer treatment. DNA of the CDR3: TGCGCCAGTAGGAAGGAAACCCAGACTGAGCAGTTCTTC. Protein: CASRKETQTEQFF. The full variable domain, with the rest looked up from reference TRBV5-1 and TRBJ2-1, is KAGVTQTPRYLIKTRGQQVTLSCSPISGHRSVSWYQQTPGQGLQFLFEYFSETQRNKGNFPGRFSGRQFSNSRSEMNVSTLELGDSALYLCASRKETQTEQFFGPGTRLTVL.